The rows below give T cell receptor beta chains drawn from one sample of a study of blood T cell repertoires in COVID-19. The protocol was immunoSEQ multiplex PCR, while the TCRdb copy is restricted to in-frame clones and leaves out a portion. The repertoire holds 190,000 or so clones, with 86% as singletons. Sequencing input: peripheral blood. Receptors were obtained from a woman between 65 and 79 years old with acute or convalescent COVID-19. Both conserved end residues are part of each CDR3. The D gene is left open where the match is weak. Not all rows give a size; the values are once, few, many and, for expanded clones, a class.

J | V | size | D | CDR3 | DNA
TRBJ1-1 | TRBV6-5 | NA | NA | CASSYSKGVMNTEAFF | TGTGCCAGCAGTTACTCGAAGGGGGTAATGAACACTGAAGCTTTCTTT
TRBJ2-7 | TRBV10-1 | few | TRBD2 | CASSESSGGAREQYF | TGCGCCAGCAGTGAGTCGAGCGGGGGGGCCCGCGAGCAGTACTTC
TRBJ2-7 | TRBV7-2 | NA | NA | CASSYSRGEQYF | TGTGCCAGCAGCTACAGCCGGGGCGAGCAGTACTTC
TRBJ1-1 | TRBV2 | NA | NA | CASSIQGGSTEAFF | TGTGCCAGCAGTATACAGGGTGGGAGCACTGAAGCTTTCTTT
TRBJ1-1 | TRBV5-3 | NA | TRBD1 | CARSWGRDRELSEAFF | TGTGCCAGAAGCTGGGGCCGGGACAGGGAGTTAAGCGAAGCTTTCTTT
TRBJ1-1 | TRBV5-5 | NA | NA | CASSLGTGAFF | TGTGCCAGCAGCTTGGGTACGGGGGCTTTCTTT
TRBJ2-7 | TRBV6-1 | NA | TRBD2 | CASQWTSGSYEQYF | TGTGCCTCGCAGTGGACTAGCGGCTCCTACGAGCAGTACTTC
TRBJ2-1 | TRBV7-9 | NA | NA | CASSLRGSSSYNEQFF | TGTGCCAGCAGCTTACGGGGGTCTAGCTCCTACAATGAGCAGTTCTTC
TRBJ2-7 | TRBV6-1 | once | TRBD1 | CASSSLRQGYEQYF | TGTGCCAGCAGTTCCCTAAGACAGGGGTACGAGCAGTACTTC
TRBJ1-2 | TRBV2 | NA | TRBD1 | CASSPGTGTYGYTF | TGTGCCAGCAGTCCCGGGACAGGGACCTATGGCTACACCTTC
TRBJ2-5 | TRBV11-2 | NA | NA | CASSLDQGYGQETQYF | TGTGCCAGCAGCTTAGATCAGGGCTACGGGCAAGAGACCCAGTACTTC
TRBJ1-2 | TRBV28 | NA | TRBD1 | CASRRDSPNYGYTF | TGTGCCAGCAGGAGGGACAGCCCTAACTATGGCTACACCTTC
TRBJ1-4 | TRBV2 | NA | TRBD1 | CASRAGGGEKLFF | TGTGCCAGCAGGGCAGGGGGCGGCGAAAAACTGTTTTTT
TRBJ2-1 | TRBV4-1 | NA | NA | CASSQALRDYNEQFF | TGCGCCAGCAGCCAAGCCCTCCGCGACTACAATGAGCAGTTCTTC
TRBJ1-2 | TRBV18 | NA | TRBD1 | CASSLAGGADYGYTF | TGTGCCAGCTCCCTGGCAGGGGGCGCGGACTATGGCTACACCTTC
TRBJ2-1 | TRBV6-5 | NA | TRBD2 | CASGGRGVYNEQFF | TGTGCCAGCGGAGGGCGGGGGGTCTACAATGAGCAGTTCTTC
TRBJ2-3 | TRBV11-3 | NA | NA | CASSLSRVGTQYF | TGTGCCAGCAGCTTGTCACGAGTTGGTACGCAGTATTTT
TRBJ2-1 | TRBV6-6 | NA | TRBD2 | CASEIIAGDSYNEQFF | TGTGCCAGCGAGATTATAGCGGGAGACTCCTACAATGAGCAGTTCTTC
TRBJ1-2 | TRBV5-1 | NA | TRBD1 | CASSGGQGALRPYGYTF | TGCGCCAGCAGCGGAGGACAGGGGGCTCTTCGGCCTTATGGCTACACCTTC
TRBJ1-2 | TRBV5-4 | once | NA | CASSPRNRNYGYTF | TGTGCCAGCAGCCCTCGGAACAGAAACTATGGCTACACCTTC
TRBJ2-2 | TRBV2 | NA | TRBD1 | CASRETGVRTGELFF | TGTGCCAGCAGGGAAACAGGGGTCCGCACCGGGGAGCTGTTTTTT
TRBJ2-5 | TRBV2 | NA | TRBD1 | CASSSDRGGETQYF | TGTGCCAGCAGTTCGGACAGGGGGGGAGAGACCCAGTACTTC
TRBJ1-6 | TRBV6-4 | NA | NA | CVCRAYSPLHF | TGTGTTTGCAGGGCCTATTCACCCCTCCACTTT
TRBJ2-3 | TRBV11-3 | NA | NA | CASSSSGQIGYTQYF | TGTGCCAGCAGCTCATCCGGACAGATCGGGTATACGCAGTATTTT
TRBJ2-1 | TRBV24-1 | NA | TRBD1 | CATGNRGLNEQFF | TGTGCCACCGGGAACAGGGGGCTTAATGAGCAGTTCTTC
TRBJ1-4 | TRBV18 | NA | TRBD1 | CASSQRQGGEKLFF | TGTGCCAGCTCTCAACGACAGGGAGGCGAAAAACTGTTTTTT
TRBJ2-7 | TRBV29-1 | few | TRBD2 | CSVVPRLAGGPYEQYF | TGCAGCGTCGTCCCTCGACTAGCGGGAGGTCCCTACGAGCAGTACTTC
TRBJ1-2 | TRBV29-1 | NA | NA | CSVWQGGRNYGYTF | TGCAGCGTTTGGCAGGGAGGTAGAAACTATGGCTACACCTTC
TRBJ2-1 | TRBV10-3 | NA | TRBD1 | CATGRELGQGAKNNEQFF | TGTGCCACTGGTCGGGAGCTGGGACAGGGGGCAAAGAACAATGAGCAGTTCTTC
TRBJ2-5 | TRBV4-2 | NA | TRBD2 | CASSQDPFSGRGQETQYF | TGTGCCAGCAGCCAAGACCCCTTTAGCGGGAGGGGCCAAGAGACCCAGTACTTC